The source of this T cell receptor beta chain is a study of Graves' ophthalmopathy and Graves' hyperthyroidism. In the study overall: No ophthalmopathy within 18 months of follow-up signified stable hyperthyroidism.

Germline values: CDR1 KGHDR, CDR2 SFDVKD. This CDR3 contains 13 residues. Deletions cut 2 bases from V and 10 bases from J, with 13 bases between. This clonotype was seen many times. The target antigen is unknown. Study results and caveats: Using a 13-signature model, the authors split ophthalmopathy from stable hyperthyroidism, with roughly 90% sensitivity and approximately 78% specificity.

TCR beta CDR3 regions were amplified from RNA transcripts. HTBI primers primed a first-round RT-PCR, and a second-round multiplex PCR followed. Using its own MiXCR run on the multiplex PCR reads, TCRdb lists one record per CDR3 protein. The data show more than 1,000,000 distinct CDR3 sequences, about two fifths seen once. The sequencing input was peripheral blood or thyroid tissue (not recorded which). The rearrangement uses TRBV24-1 and TRBJ1-1, with unresolved D. This clonotype originated in an adult man with Graves' hyperthyroidism. The CDR3 DNA reads as TGTGCCACCAGTGATTCCGTCGGTGTTATAGCTTTCTTT. It yields the protein CATSDSVGVIAFF.